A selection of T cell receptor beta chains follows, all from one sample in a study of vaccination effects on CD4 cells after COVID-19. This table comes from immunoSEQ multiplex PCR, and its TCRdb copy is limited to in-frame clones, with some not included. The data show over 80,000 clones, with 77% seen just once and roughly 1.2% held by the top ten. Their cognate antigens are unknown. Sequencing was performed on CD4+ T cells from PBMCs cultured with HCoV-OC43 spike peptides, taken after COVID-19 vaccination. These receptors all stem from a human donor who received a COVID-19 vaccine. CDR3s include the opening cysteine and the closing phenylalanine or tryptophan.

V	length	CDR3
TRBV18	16	CASSPPVRGNHQPQHF
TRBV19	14	CASNRIYGVQPQHF
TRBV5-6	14	CASSLVGVGGSYTF
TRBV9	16	CASSAGGSATNEKLFF
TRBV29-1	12	CSVDRGSYGYTF
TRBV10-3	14	CAISVGQKYSPLHF
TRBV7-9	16	CASSLALTGPNEKLFF
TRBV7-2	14	CASSMRGLKGTQYF
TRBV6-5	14	CASSYGAGETEAFF
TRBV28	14	CASSSWRPQETQYF
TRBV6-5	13	CASKNRQNSPLHF
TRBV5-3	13	CARSLVWCNEQFF
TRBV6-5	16	CASSSTGTGRRQPQHF
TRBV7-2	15	CASSLRRISYNEQFF
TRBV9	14	CASSVGSGRTEAFF
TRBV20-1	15	CSASPYPSGANVLTF
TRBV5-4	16	CASSSGVSAMNTEAFF
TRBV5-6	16	CASSLFRDRGLQPQHF
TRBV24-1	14	CATSDLKGAVEQFF
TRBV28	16	CASSLSDRANTGELFF
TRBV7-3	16	CASSRRDRGLSGELFF
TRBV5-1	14	CASSLSTGGSPLHF
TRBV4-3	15	CASSQGLRGANEQFF
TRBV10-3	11	CAISNTDTQYF
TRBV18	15	CASSPQKGHNTEAFF
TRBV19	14	CASRPGQVNQPQHF
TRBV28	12	CASRFSAGGYTF
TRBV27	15	CASSLNGREYEKLFF
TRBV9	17	CASSVAGQNPNTGELFF
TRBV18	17	CASSQSFGGGLGYGYTF